The 18 T cell receptor beta chains listed next were all sequenced from one sample in a study of OX40 agonist ivuxolimab in advanced cancers. Library generation was performed with the immunoSEQ multiplex PCR assay. The source is immuneACCESS, and TCRdb retained only in-frame sequences with V and J called. Part of the clones is not carried over; for the studies checked, unresolved V genes explain less than half of this, and the remainder is unexplained. For this sample the table gives about 46,000 clones, of which around nine tenths were detected only once. The ten largest clones represent about 11% of the sample. The specimen was CD4+ or CD8+ T cells sorted from blood, collected in a trial of the OX40 agonist ivuxolimab. Receptor source: an adult with an advanced solid tumor such as melanoma, head and neck, liver or kidney cancer.

This sequence joins TRBV4-2 and TRBJ2-7; D gene unclear. This CDR3 is built from 12 residues. Trimming left V 1 base short and J 6 bases short, with 7 bases between. CDR1 and CDR2 (germline): LGHNA, YNFKEQ. The CDR3 region is CASSQGTSEQYF. The CDR3 DNA follows: TGTGCCAGCAGCCAAGGAACCTCCGAGCAGTACTTC.

The chain recombines TRBV7-2 with TRBJ2-7; 7 bases agree with TRBD2. The CDR3 is 13 residues long. V shed 2 bases and J 5 bases; nucleotides not matched to a gene: 3. From germline, CDR1 is SGHTA and CDR2 FQGNSA. CDR3 region: CASSLPGLNEQYF. The CDR3 nucleotides read TGTGCCAGCAGCTTACCGGGACTAAACGAGCAGTACTTC.

The V gene is TRBV28, the J gene TRBJ2-7, with D possibly being TRBD1 (5 bases). The V end lost 3 bases, the J end lost 9 bases, and 12 bases lay between the germline ends. This CDR3 is 12 amino acids long. Germline CDR1 and CDR2: MDHEN and SYDVKM. The CDR3: CASSFGAVGQYF. CDR3 nucleotides: TGTGCCAGCAGTTTTGGGGCGGTCGGGCAGTACTTC.

The rearrangement links TRBV7-9 to TRBJ2-1; D is unresolved. V lost 5 bases to trimming and J lost 0 bases, with 14 bases between them. Looked up from germline, CDR1 is SEHNR and CDR2 is FQNEAQ (reference sequence). The CDR3 contains 16 residues. CDR3 amino acids: CASSAAVPSSYNEQFF. The CDR3 DNA follows: TGTGCCAGCAGCGCCGCGGTTCCAAGCTCCTACAATGAGCAGTTCTTC.

The chain carries TRBV9 and TRBJ1-4, with TRBD1 as a possible D gene (5 bases). This CDR3 region has 14 residues. CDR1 is SGDLS, CDR2 YYNGEE, per germline. The germline V and J ends were trimmed by 1 base and 6 bases, with 10 bases remaining between them. CDR3 DNA: TGTGCCAGCAGCGTATCTGGGACGGATGAAAAACTGTTTTTT. Residues: CASSVSGTDEKLFF.

This clone was seen a handful of times. V is TRBV9 and J is TRBJ2-1; 9 nucleotides line up with TRBD2. Germline-derived CDR1 and CDR2 are SGDLS and YYNGEE. V dropped 5 bases and J dropped 5; count of bases not matched to a gene: 14. This CDR3 contains 17 residues. In nucleotides, the CDR3 is TGTGCCAGCAGACCTGTACTGTCTGGCGGGGGGGACAATGAGCAGTTCTTC. Translation: CASRPVLSGGGDNEQFF.

The chain couples TRBV29-1 to TRBJ2-1; perhaps TRBD2 as D (5 bases). This CDR3 spans 15 amino acids. In germline, CDR1 is SQVTM, CDR2 ANQGSEA. V was cut by 6 bases and J by 5 bases, with 20 bases left in between. The CDR3 DNA sequence: TGCAGCGTAGAATCTTCTAGCCGGGCGAACAATGAGCAGTTCTTC. Amino acid sequence: CSVESSSRANNEQFF.

The chain carries TRBV4-2 and TRBJ1-1; D call uncertain. CDR3 length: 13 amino acids. V was cut by 5 bases and J by 1 base, with 8 bases left in between. Per germline, CDR1 LGHNA and CDR2 YNFKEQ. CDR3 sequence: CASSATGNTEAFF. The CDR3 nucleotides read TGTGCCAGCAGCGCAACGGGGAACACTGAAGCTTTCTTT.

This chain joins TRBV11-2 and TRBJ2-7; D not resolved. The V end was cut by 2 bases, the J end by 1 base, with 6 bases between. Germline CDR1 and CDR2: SGHAT and FQNNGV. The CDR3 totals 13 residues. The CDR3 loop reads CASSLSGSYEQYF. In nucleotides, the CDR3 is TGTGCCAGCAGCTTATCAGGTTCCTACGAGCAGTACTTC.

This sequence joins TRBV6-1 and TRBJ1-4; D possibly corresponds to TRBD1 (5 bases). Trimming pared 7 bases from V and 6 bases from J, leaving 12 bases between. Per the germline V gene, CDR1 is MNHNS and CDR2 is SASEGT. CDR3 length: 13 amino acids. This chain's CDR3 is CASIGGVYEKLFF. CDR3 DNA: TGTGCCAGCATAGGAGGGGTCTATGAAAAACTGTTTTTT.

V is TRBV6-4 and J is TRBJ1-1; D might be TRBD1 (5 bases). The CDR3 sequence is 14 residues long. CDR1 is MRHNA and CDR2 is SNTAGT in the germline V gene. The V and J ends lost 2 bases and 1 base respectively, with 8 bases between them. CDR3 sequence reads: CASSDGGSNTEAFF. CDR3 DNA sequence: TGTGCCAGCAGTGACGGGGGATCGAACACTGAAGCTTTCTTT.

This chain connects TRBV7-9 to TRBJ2-1, with unresolved D. Germline lookup yields CDR1 SEHNR and CDR2 FQNEAQ (reference sequence). Trimming took 0 bases from V and 4 from J, leaving 10 bases between them. CDR3 length equals 15 residues. CDR3 loop: CASSLAKGRYNEQFF. The CDR3, as DNA: TGTGCCAGCAGCTTAGCGAAGGGCAGATACAATGAGCAGTTCTTC.

In this sample, this clone turned up once. In nucleotides, the CDR3 is TGCAGCGTTGGTAGGGTGGGCTATGGCTACACCTTC. Its translation: CSVGRVGYGYTF. J is TRBJ1-2 and V is TRBV29-1, with D hard to call. Germline CDR1 SQVTM, CDR2 ANQGSEA. V gave up 4 bases and J gave up 4 bases, with 10 bases separating them. The CDR3 contains 12 residues.

This clone showed up just a few times. The CDR3 sequence is CASTLGGGEQFF. Here the CDR3 DNA reads TGTGCCAGCACCCTGGGGGGCGGGGAGCAGTTCTTC. The rearrangement uses TRBV28 and TRBJ2-1; D possibly matches TRBD1 or TRBD2 (6 bases each). Germline V gene lookup returns CDR1 MDHEN and CDR2 SYDVKM. V was cut by 7 bases and J by 10 bases, with 14 bases left in between. CDR3 length: 12 residues.

The chain carries TRBV7-9 and TRBJ1-2, with D unclear. Germline-derived CDR1 and CDR2 are SEHNR and FQNEAQ (reference sequence). V shed 5 bases and J shed 2 bases, with 12 bases lying between them. This CDR3 has 14 amino acids. Here the CDR3 reads CASSPPVGNYGYTF. CDR3 sequence (DNA): TGTGCCAGCAGCCCCCCGGTGGGCAACTATGGCTACACCTTC. The complete variable domain, with remaining parts taken from reference TRBV7-9 and TRBJ1-2, reads DTGVSQNPRHKITKRGQNVTFRCDPISEHNRLYWYRQTLGQGPEFLTYFQNEAQLEKSRLLSDRFSAERPKGSFSTLEIQRTEQGDSAMYLCASSPPVGNYGYTFGSGTRLTVV.

As to this clone: One end of the junction is discordant with germline, which a read error may explain. The gene calls are TRBV5-6 and TRBJ1-5, with D perhaps TRBD1 (5 bases). This CDR3 spans 15 amino acids. Germline values: CDR1 SGHDT, CDR2 YYEEEE. The CDR3 nucleotides are TGTGCCAGCACCTTGGGACCCACTACTTATCAGCCCCAGCATTTT. Protein product: CASTLGPTTYQPQHF.

This clone was recorded only once. The chain couples TRBV6-5 to TRBJ2-7; no firm D call. Trimming took off 3 bases at V and 2 bases at J, with 2 bases between the two ends. CDR3 length equals 11 residues. The V gene's germline CDR1 is MNHEY and CDR2 SVGAGI. Here the CDR3 reads CASSYAYEQYF. Written as DNA, the CDR3 is TGTGCCAGCAGTTATGCCTACGAGCAGTACTTC.

The chain joins TRBV29-1 to TRBJ2-1; 10 positions match TRBD2. The V gene end was trimmed by 5 bases and the J gene end by 1 base; junction bases not matched to a gene: 8. The CDR3 has 16 residues. Germline V lookup: CDR1 SQVTM, CDR2 ANQGSEA. CDR3 sequence (DNA): TGCAGCGTTCCTCCGGGACTAGCGCCTTCCTACAATGAGCAGTTCTTC. Protein product: CSVPPGLAPSYNEQFF.